This T cell receptor (beta chain) was captured in a study of CD8 T cells in Susac syndrome. Random-hexamer reverse transcription was applied to roughly 0.5 to 1 ug RNA. In TCRdb, the immunoSEQ multiplex PCR reads were re-called with MiXCR into one record per CDR3 protein. Of around 90,000 distinct CDR3 sequences in the sample, approximately 96% were seen once. The TCR was taken from a human donor with Susac syndrome. The sequencing sample was made of CD8+ T cells from PBMCs.

This CDR3 reads CASSHPARRNEQYF. In DNA form, the CDR3 reads TGCGCCAGCAGCCACCCGGCGAGGAGAAACGAGCAGTACTTC. V is TRBV5-1 and J is TRBJ2-7, with no clear D. V lost 4 bases to trimming and J lost 5 bases, with 16 bases between them. Germline V CDR1 and CDR2: SGHRS, YFSETQ. The CDR3 contains 14 residues.